This passage covers 21 T cell receptor beta chains from one sample sequenced in a study of OX40 agonist ivuxolimab in advanced cancers. Some clones are missing from TCRdb's copy, which holds only in-frame ones; the method was immunoSEQ multiplex PCR. Of tens of thousands of clones in the sample, 65% to 90% were seen once. Sequencing used CD4+ or CD8+ T cells sorted from blood, obtained in a trial of the OX40 agonist ivuxolimab. The receptors originated from an adult with an advanced solid tumor such as melanoma, head and neck, liver or kidney cancer.

Notes on this clone: Mismatch with germline at one junction end may stem from a read error. V gene TRBV2 combines with J gene TRBJ2-1, with D tentatively TRBD2 (5 bases). This CDR3 spans 12 amino acids. CDR1 SNHLY and CDR2 FYNNEI come from the germline V gene. DNA of the CDR3: TGTGCCAGCATTGAGACTAAGACAATGATGATCTTC. Translating gives CASIETKTMMIF.

The V and J genes are TRBV9 and TRBJ2-1; 8 bases are shared with TRBD1. This CDR3 spans 15 amino acids. V trimming: 0 bases; J trimming: 9 bases; junction bases outside the gene matches: 8. Germline CDR1 SGDLS, CDR2 YYNGEE. The CDR3 sequence: CASSVAPDRASEQFF. The DNA for the CDR3 is TGTGCCAGCAGCGTAGCTCCGGACAGGGCTAGTGAGCAGTTCTTC.

This clone appeared a few times. The V gene is TRBV11-2, the J gene TRBJ2-3, with D perhaps TRBD1 or TRBD2 (5 bases each). V lost 1 base, J lost 3 bases, and 8 bases lay in between. CDR3 length: 14 residues. Germline V gene lookup returns CDR1 SGHAT and CDR2 FQNNGV. As DNA, the CDR3 is TGTGCCAGCAGCTTAGTGGGACGGACAGATACGCAGTATTTT. Translation gives CASSLVGRTDTQYF.

The V gene is TRBV11-2, the J gene TRBJ2-7; D is undetermined. Trimming pared 1 base from V and 2 bases from J, leaving 6 bases between. The CDR3 runs to 13 residues. Germline CDR1 reads SGHAT; CDR2 reads FQNNGV. CDR3 nucleotide sequence: TGTGCCAGCAGCTTAGCCCCCACCTACGAGCAGTACTTC. It encodes CASSLAPTYEQYF.

For this clone: Germline and junction disagree at one end, which may indicate a read error. V gene TRBV7-7 combines with J gene TRBJ2-3, with D perhaps matching TRBD2 (6 bases). The germline V gene has CDR1 SSHAT and CDR2 FNYEAQ (reference sequence). The CDR3 is 15 residues long. The chain's CDR3 is CASSLGSGVADTQYF. DNA for the CDR3: TGTGCTAGCAGCTTAGGTTCGGGAGTAGCGGATACGCAGTATTTT.

The rearrangement joins TRBV18 to TRBJ2-5, with unresolved D. This CDR3 region has 13 residues. Trimming removed 0 bases at V and 3 bases at J, with 5 bases between. The germline gives CDR1 KGHSH, CDR2 LQKENI. The CDR3 coding sequence is TGTGCCAGCTCACCACCAGGGAAAGAGACCCAGTACTTC. Its protein product is CASSPPGKETQYF.

This chain uses TRBV13 with TRBJ1-3; 8 positions agree with TRBD1. Germline values: CDR1 PRHDT, CDR2 FYEKMQ (reference sequence). This CDR3 spans 17 amino acids. J lost 4 bases, V lost 0 bases, and 8 bases had no gene match. The CDR3 region is CASSLGPHRGGGNTIYF. The CDR3 DNA reads as TGTGCCAGCAGCTTAGGCCCGCACAGGGGGGGCGGAAACACCATATATTTT.

The chain uses TRBV14 and TRBJ2-1, with 8 bases identical to TRBD1. The junction had 13 bases not matched to a gene; V was cut back by 2 bases and J by 4 bases. The CDR3 is 18 residues long. Germline V lookup: CDR1 SGHDN, CDR2 FVKESK. CDR3: CASSQSVSYRGRYNEQFF. For the CDR3, the DNA is TGTGCCAGCAGCCAAAGTGTCTCTTACAGGGGGAGATACAATGAGCAGTTCTTC.

The chain joins TRBV6-1 to TRBJ2-7; 7 bases match TRBD2. Germline V CDR1 and CDR2: MNHNS, SASEGT. This CDR3 is built from 14 residues. The V and J ends lost 11 bases and 4 bases, in that order; junction bases with no gene match: 14. The CDR3 DNA reads TGTGCCCCCCCGTGGGGGGGAAGGACTTACGAGCAGTACTTC. Residues: CAPPWGGRTYEQYF.

This sequence joins TRBV7-9 and TRBJ1-1, with a possible D match to TRBD1 (5 bases). V shed 2 bases and J shed 5 bases, with 9 bases lying between them. The CDR3 covers 13 residues. Germline V gene lookup returns CDR1 SEHNR and CDR2 FQNEAQ (reference sequence). The CDR3 sequence: CASSLRGGTEAFF. DNA of the CDR3: TGTGCCAGCAGCTTAAGGGGTGGAACTGAAGCTTTCTTT.

The J gene is TRBJ1-3, the V gene TRBV11-3; D is ambiguous. The germline V gene has CDR1 SGHNT and CDR2 YENEEA. Between the trimmed V and J ends, which lost 0 bases and 2 bases, there was a span of 2 bases. The CDR3 is 13 residues long. CDR3 nucleotide sequence: TGTGCCAGCAGCTTAGAAGCTGGAAACACCATATATTTT. It is translated as CASSLEAGNTIYF.

In its sample, this clone was seen a few times. The chain employs TRBV7-2 and TRBJ1-2; TRBD1 might be the D (6 bases). Germline V lookup: CDR1 SGHTA, CDR2 FQGNSA. V shed 1 base and J shed 3 bases, with 9 bases lying between them. The CDR3 consists of 14 residues. CDR3 in amino acids: CASSLEGVYYGYTF. The CDR3 DNA reads as TGTGCCAGCAGCTTAGAGGGGGTTTACTATGGCTACACCTTC.

The genes are TRBV7-9 and TRBJ1-1; 9 bases map to TRBD1. The length of the CDR3 is 14 residues. In germline, CDR1 is SEHNR, CDR2 FQNEAQ (reference sequence). Trimming cost V 4 bases and J 5 bases; bases outside gene matches: 5. The CDR3 reads CASSSGQGKTEAFF. CDR3 bases: TGTGCCAGCAGCTCGGGACAGGGAAAGACTGAAGCTTTCTTT. Using reference TRBV7-9 and TRBJ1-1 for the parts outside the CDR3, the full variable domain is DTGVSQNPRHKITKRGQNVTFRCDPISEHNRLYWYRQTLGQGPEFLTYFQNEAQLEKSRLLSDRFSAERPKGSFSTLEIQRTEQGDSAMYLCASSSGQGKTEAFFGQGTRLTVV.

This clone is deemed medium-sized. The rearrangement joins TRBV4-3 to TRBJ1-6; D may be TRBD1 (6 bases). In germline, CDR1 is LGHNA, CDR2 YSLEER. There are 15 residues in the CDR3. V was cut by 0 bases and J by 9 bases, with 12 bases left in between. CDR3 bases: TGCGCCAGCAGCCAAGATAGTGACAGGTCTTCACCCCTCCACTTT. Amino acid sequence: CASSQDSDRSSPLHF.

The gene calls are TRBV6-6 and TRBJ2-7; 10 bases line up with TRBD1. Per germline, CDR1 MNHNY and CDR2 SVGAGI (reference sequence). The CDR3 covers 16 residues. V trimming: 2 bases; J trimming: 3 bases; junction bases outside the gene matches: 7. The CDR3 coding sequence is TGTGCCAGCAGTTACATTGTGGGACAGGGGAACTACGAGCAGTACTTC. Translation: CASSYIVGQGNYEQYF.

The V call is TRBV19, the J call TRBJ1-2, with 7 bases matching TRBD1. The CDR3 covers 14 residues. Germline V gene data show CDR1 as LNHDA and CDR2 as SQIVND (reference sequence). V shed 4 bases, J shed 4 bases, and the junction held 6 bases outside the gene matches. In nucleotides, the CDR3 is TGTGCCAGTAGTAGGGGGACAGCCAGCTATGGCTACACCTTC. As protein: CASSRGTASYGYTF. Based on the CDR3 plus reference TRBV19 and TRBJ1-2, the full variable domain is DGGITQSPKYLFRKEGQNVTLSCEQNLNHDAMYWYRQDPGQGLRLIYYSQIVNDFQKGDIAEGYSVSREKKESFPLTVTSAQKNPTAFYLCASSRGTASYGYTFGSGTRLTVV.

The chain uses TRBV9 and TRBJ1-1; D is unresolved. V was shortened by 3 bases and J by 1 base, with 4 bases between the two germline ends. The CDR3 runs to 12 residues. CDR1 is SGDLS and CDR2 is YYNGEE in the germline V gene. The CDR3 sequence is CASSGTNTEAFF. The CDR3 DNA follows: TGTGCCAGCAGCGGGACGAACACTGAAGCTTTCTTT. The complete variable domain, with remaining parts taken from reference TRBV9 and TRBJ1-1, reads DSGVTQTPKHLITATGQRVTLRCSPRSGDLSVYWYQQSLDQGLQFLIQYYNGEERAKGNILERFSAQQFPDLHSELNLSSLELGDSALYFCASSGTNTEAFFGQGTRLTVV.

This chain connects TRBV10-3 to TRBJ2-5, with TRBD1 as a possible D gene (5 bases). Per the germline V gene, CDR1 is ENHRY and CDR2 is SYGVKD. Between the trimmed V and J ends, which lost 0 bases and 1 base, there was a span of 6 bases. This CDR3 contains 14 residues. CDR3 residues: CAISESQGQETQYF. CDR3 sequence (DNA): TGTGCCATCAGTGAGTCCCAGGGCCAAGAGACCCAGTACTTC.

The chain recombines TRBV15 with TRBJ2-7; 12 positions match TRBD1. Per the germline V gene, CDR1 is LNHNV and CDR2 is YYDKDF (reference sequence). This CDR3 contains 16 residues. After removal of 0 bases from V and 6 bases from J, the junction contained 6 bases not matched to a gene. The CDR3 protein is CATSRDPGTGGIEQYF. CDR3 in DNA: TGTGCCACCAGCAGAGATCCGGGGACAGGGGGCATCGAGCAGTACTTC.

V and J are TRBV7-9 and TRBJ2-7; D is undetermined. Trimming took 5 bases from V and 7 from J, leaving 12 bases between them. Looked up from germline, CDR1 is SEHNR and CDR2 is FQNEAQ (reference sequence). The CDR3 extends over 12 amino acids. The CDR3 region is CASSTGLGEQYF. CDR3 coding DNA: TGTGCCAGCAGCACTGGGCTGGGGGAGCAGTACTTC.

The V and J genes are TRBV5-1 and TRBJ2-7; TRBD2 might be the D (5 bases). The CDR3 runs 14 residues. V was trimmed by 1 base and J by 6 bases, leaving 14 bases between them. From germline, CDR1 is SGHRS and CDR2 YFSETQ. The DNA of the CDR3 is TGCGCCAGCAGCTTGTACGTAGGGAGCAGCGAGCAGTACTTC. It codes for CASSLYVGSSEQYF.